This TCR beta chain was identified in a study of blood T cell repertoires in COVID-19. Study-level background: Specimens from acute and convalescent COVID-19 originated in the United States, Italy and Spain. Nucleic acid was either cDNA or gDNA, and it came from T cells, B-cell-depleted T cells, or PBMCs.

Authors' processing steps: Estimation of nucleated cell counts was performed using reference gene primer amplification. TCRdb's copy holds only in-frame clones and misses some; the assay was immunoSEQ multiplex PCR. V and J calls and clone size are given by that table; D and trimming were obtained from the DNA. The sample shows around 200,000 clones, 80% to 90% of them seen only once. The germline CDR1 and CDR2 sequences are ENHRY and SYGVKD. The CDR3 sequence is 14 residues long. The V and J ends lost 2 bases and 2 bases respectively, with 7 bases between them. The chain employs TRBV10-3 and TRBJ2-1; the D gene is possibly TRBD2 (6 bases). The specimen was peripheral blood. The sequence derives from a woman aged 18-30 years who had recovered from COVID-19. This CDR3 is CAISEGEAYNEQFF. CDR3 nucleotides: TGTGCCATCAGTGAGGGGGAGGCCTACAATGAGCAGTTCTTC.